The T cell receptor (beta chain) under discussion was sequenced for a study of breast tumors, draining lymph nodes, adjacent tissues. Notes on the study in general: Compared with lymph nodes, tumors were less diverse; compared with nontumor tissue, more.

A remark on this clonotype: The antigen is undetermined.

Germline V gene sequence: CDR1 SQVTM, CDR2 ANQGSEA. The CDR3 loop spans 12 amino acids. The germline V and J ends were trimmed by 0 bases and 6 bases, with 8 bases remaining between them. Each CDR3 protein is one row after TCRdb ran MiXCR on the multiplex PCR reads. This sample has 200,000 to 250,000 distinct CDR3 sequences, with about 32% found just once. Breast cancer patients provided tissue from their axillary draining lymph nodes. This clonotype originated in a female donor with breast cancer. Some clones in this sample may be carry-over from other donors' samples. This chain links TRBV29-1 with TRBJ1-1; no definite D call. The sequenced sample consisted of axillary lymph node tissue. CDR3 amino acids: CSVEDRGAEAFF. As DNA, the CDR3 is TGCAGCGTTGAAGATCGCGGGGCTGAAGCTTTCTTT.